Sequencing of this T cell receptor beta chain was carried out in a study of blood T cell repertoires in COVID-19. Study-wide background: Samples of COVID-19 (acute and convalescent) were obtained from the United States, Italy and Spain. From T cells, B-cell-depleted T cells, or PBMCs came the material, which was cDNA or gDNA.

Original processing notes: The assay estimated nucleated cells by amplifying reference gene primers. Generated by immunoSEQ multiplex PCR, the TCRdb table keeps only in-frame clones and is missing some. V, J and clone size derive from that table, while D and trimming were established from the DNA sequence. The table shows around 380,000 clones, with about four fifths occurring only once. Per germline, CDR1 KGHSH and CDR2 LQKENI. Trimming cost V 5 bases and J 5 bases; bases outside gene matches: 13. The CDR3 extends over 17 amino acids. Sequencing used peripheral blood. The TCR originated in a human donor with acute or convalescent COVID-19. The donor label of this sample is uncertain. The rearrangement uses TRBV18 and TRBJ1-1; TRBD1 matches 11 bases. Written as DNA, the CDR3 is TGTGCCAGCTCAAACATCGGACAGGGGGCAATTCAGACTGAAGCTTTCTTT. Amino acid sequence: CASSNIGQGAIQTEAFF.